Listed here is a single TCR beta chain. This sample is drawn from a study of blood T cell repertoires in COVID-19. Study-level information: Samples of COVID-19 (acute and convalescent) were obtained from the United States, Italy and Spain. The cDNA or gDNA used as material had been derived from T cells, B-cell-depleted T cells, or PBMCs.

In the source study's methods: Amplification of reference gene primers was used by the study to estimate nucleated cell counts. TCRdb keeps only in-frame clones here, not all; method: immunoSEQ multiplex PCR. V, J and clone size derive from that table, while D and trimming were established from the DNA sequence. Of 90,000 to 120,000 clones listed, 65% to 80% are singletons. This clonotype was obtained from a man aged 70-80 years with acute or convalescent COVID-19. Sample: peripheral blood.

The DNA of the CDR3 is TGTGCCAGCAGTTCAGGGGCAGCAAGTAATAATTCACCCCTCCACTTT. Translated: CASSSGAASNNSPLHF. The chain carries TRBV2 and TRBJ1-6, with D tentatively TRBD1 (6 bases). The germline V and J ends were trimmed by 5 bases and 5 bases, with 16 bases remaining between them. CDR1 SNHLY and CDR2 FYNNEI come from the germline V gene. The CDR3 is 16 residues long.